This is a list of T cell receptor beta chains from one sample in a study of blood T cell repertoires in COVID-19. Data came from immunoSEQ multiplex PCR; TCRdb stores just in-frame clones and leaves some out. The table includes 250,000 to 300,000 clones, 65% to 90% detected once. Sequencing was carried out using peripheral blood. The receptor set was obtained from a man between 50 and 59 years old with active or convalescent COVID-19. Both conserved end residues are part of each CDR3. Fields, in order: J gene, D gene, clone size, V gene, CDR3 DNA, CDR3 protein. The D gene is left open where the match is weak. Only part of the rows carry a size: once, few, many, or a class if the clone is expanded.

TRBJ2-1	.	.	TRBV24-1	TGTGCCACCAGTGAATTGGGCGGGACCTCGGGCAATGAGCAGTTCTTC	CATSELGGTSGNEQFF
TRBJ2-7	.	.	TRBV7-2	TGTGCCAGCAGCTTAGGGGCGTTCTACGAGCAGTACTTC	CASSLGAFYEQYF
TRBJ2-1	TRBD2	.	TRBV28	TGTGCCAGCAAGTCAGGTGCTAGCGGGAGGCTTCAGTACAATGAGCAGTTCTTC	CASKSGASGRLQYNEQFF
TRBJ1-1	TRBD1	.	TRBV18	TGTGCCAGCTCACCTGGAGGGACAGAAGAAGCTTTCTTT	CASSPGGTEEAFF
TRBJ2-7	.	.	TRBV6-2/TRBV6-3	TGTGCCAGCAGTTTGGCGGGATTTGCCGAGCAGTACTTC	CASSLAGFAEQYF
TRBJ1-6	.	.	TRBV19	TGTGCCAGCGGGTTAAGGGGCTCCTATAATTCACCCCTCCACTTT	CASGLRGSYNSPLHF
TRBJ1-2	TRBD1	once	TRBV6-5	TGTGCCAGCAGTCTTCAGGGGGATATTGGGTATGGCTACACCTTC	CASSLQGDIGYGYTF
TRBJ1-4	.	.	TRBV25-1	TGTGCCAGCAGTGAATACGGCGGTAAACTGTTTTTT	CASSEYGGKLFF
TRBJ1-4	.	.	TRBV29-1	TGCAGCGCCTTAGATGAAAAACTGTTTTTT	CSALDEKLFF
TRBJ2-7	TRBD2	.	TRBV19	TGTGCCAGTAGTATTCTAGCGGGAGATGGCATCCACGAGCAGTACTTC	CASSILAGDGIHEQYF
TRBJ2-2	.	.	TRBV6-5	TGTGCCAGCACCGCGAACACCGGGGAGCTGTTTTTT	CASTANTGELFF
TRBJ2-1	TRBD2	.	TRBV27	TGTGCCAGCCGTCTAGCGGGAGGCAATGAGCAGTTCTTC	CASRLAGGNEQFF
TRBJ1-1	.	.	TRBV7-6	TGTGCCAGCAGCTTATTAGCTAGGGGGAACACTGAAGCTTTCTTT	CASSLLARGNTEAFF
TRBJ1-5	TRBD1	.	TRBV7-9	TGTGCCAGCAGTACAGGGGAGAATCAGCCCCAGCATTTT	CASSTGENQPQHF
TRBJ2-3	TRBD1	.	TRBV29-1	TGCAGCGTTGATGGGACAGGGAGGGGGGTGCCCACAGATACGCAGTATTTT	CSVDGTGRGVPTDTQYF
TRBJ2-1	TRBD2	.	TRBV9	TGTGCCAGCAGCGGCGGGAGATCGTCCTACAATGAGCAGTTCTTC	CASSGGRSSYNEQFF
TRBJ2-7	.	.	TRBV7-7	TGTGCTAGCAGCTTAAGCCCAGGGGAGACCTACGAGCAGTACTTC	CASSLSPGETYEQYF
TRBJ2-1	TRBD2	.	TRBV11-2	TGTGCCAGCAGCTTACCGGGACTAGTTAACGTTGAGCAGTTCTTC	CASSLPGLVNVEQFF
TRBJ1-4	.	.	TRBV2	TGTGCCAGCAGCGGGCACGGGGAGGGTGAAAAACTGTTTTTT	CASSGHGEGEKLFF
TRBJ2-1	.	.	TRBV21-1	TGTGCCAGCATCCCTTTTCTACCTTGGGGACTAGCGGAGTCTAGTGTAGACAATGAGCAGTTCTTC	CASIPFLPWGLAESSVDNEQFF
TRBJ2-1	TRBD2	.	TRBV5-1	TGCGCCAGCAGTCGCGGGCCCGGGGGGGAGCAGTTCTTC	CASSRGPGGEQFF
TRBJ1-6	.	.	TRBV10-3	TGTGCCATCAGTAGGGGAGGGCTCTCACCCCTCCACTTT	CAISRGGLSPLHF
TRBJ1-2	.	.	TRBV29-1	TGCAGCGTTGACGGACTCTACACCTTC	CSVDGLYTF
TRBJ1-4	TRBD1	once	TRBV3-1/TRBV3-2	TGTGCCAGCAGCCACCGACAGGGCTCTAATGAAAAACTGTTTTTT	CASSHRQGSNEKLFF
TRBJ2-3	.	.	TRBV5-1	TGCGCCAGCAGCTCGGGACTGGAAGATACGCAGTATTTT	CASSSGLEDTQYF
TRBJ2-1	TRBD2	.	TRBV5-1	TGCGCCAGCAGCTGGGCAGGGACTAGCGGGAGGGTTGAGCAGTTCTTC	CASSWAGTSGRVEQFF
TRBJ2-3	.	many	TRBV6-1	TGTGCCAGCAGTGAACCCCCGGTACCTTCAGATACGCAGTATTTT	CASSEPPVPSDTQYF
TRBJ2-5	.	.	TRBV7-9	TGTGCCAGCAGCCGGGGTGAGTCCTACCAAGAGACCCAGTACTTC	CASSRGESYQETQYF
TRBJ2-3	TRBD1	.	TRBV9	TGTGCCAGCAGTTTGCAGGGGGCCCGCACAGATACGCAGTATTTT	CASSLQGARTDTQYF
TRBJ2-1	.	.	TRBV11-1	TGTGCCAGCAGCAAGGACACTGCCTACAATGAGCAGTTCTTC	CASSKDTAYNEQFF
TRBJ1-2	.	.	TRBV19	TGTGCCAGTCGGGAGAGGGGCCCGCCCTATGGCTACACCTTC	CASRERGPPYGYTF
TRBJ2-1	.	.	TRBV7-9	TGTGCCAGCAGCTTCCATAGCACCAATGAGCAGTTCTTC	CASSFHSTNEQFF
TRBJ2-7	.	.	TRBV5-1	TGCGCCAGCAGCTTGGAGGGCAGAGGGACCTACGAGCAGTACTTC	CASSLEGRGTYEQYF
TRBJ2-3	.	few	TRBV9	TGTGCCAGCAGCGTAGGCGGGCGGAGCCCCACAGATACGCAGTATTTT	CASSVGGRSPTDTQYF
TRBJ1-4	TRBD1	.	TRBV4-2	TGTGCCAGCTTAGAGACGGACAGGGGAGGTGAAAAACTGTTTTTT	CASLETDRGGEKLFF
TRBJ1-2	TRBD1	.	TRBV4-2	TGTGCCAGCAGCCAAGGCCAGGGGGCCCGAGGCTACACCTTC	CASSQGQGARGYTF